These 31 T cell receptor beta chains originate from one sample sequenced in a study of T cell responses to AZD1222 COVID-19 vaccine. The table came from immunoSEQ multiplex PCR; TCRdb's copy has only in-frame clones and leaves some out. The data show about 130,000 clones, with over 65% seen just once and roughly 4.3% held by the top ten. Specimen: peripheral blood, collected on day 0 of AZD1222 vaccination. The receptors shown here come from an adult in good health.

This sequence joins TRBV3-1 (or the pseudogene TRBV3-2) and TRBJ2-2; D remains unclear. Germline CDR1 and CDR2: LGHDT and YNNKEL (reference sequence). The CDR3 contains 17 residues. Trimming cost V 3 bases and J 4 bases, with 18 bases left between them. The CDR3 here is CASSHPGSLTITGELFF. Here the CDR3 DNA reads TGTGCCAGCAGCCATCCCGGGTCCCTGACGATCACCGGGGAGCTGTTTTTT.

The chain has TRBV24-1 and TRBJ1-5; tentatively, D is TRBD1 (5 bases). The CDR3 extends over 15 amino acids. V lost 4 bases and J lost 0, with 9 bases in between. The germline CDR1 and CDR2 sequences are KGHDR and SFDVKD. This chain's CDR3 is CATSETGYSNQPQHF. The CDR3 coding sequence is TGTGCCACCAGTGAAACAGGTTATAGCAATCAGCCCCAGCATTTT.

The chain carries TRBV14 and TRBJ2-7; perhaps TRBD2 as D (5 bases). The CDR3 covers 15 residues. V was pared by 4 bases and J by 2 bases, with 15 bases between. Germline values: CDR1 SGHDN, CDR2 FVKESK. CDR3 region: CASSLSLALAYEQYF. For the CDR3, the DNA is TGTGCCAGCAGCCTCAGCCTAGCACTTGCCTACGAGCAGTACTTC.

The chain employs TRBV23-1 and TRBJ1-2; D might be TRBD1 (6 bases). TRBV23-1 is an ORF; its function is uncertain. V was trimmed by 0 bases and J by 0 bases, leaving 26 bases between them. CDR3 length: 21 amino acids. Here the CDR3 reads CASSQSKVFRGHTAPNYGYTF. The CDR3 nucleotides are TGCGCCAGCAGTCAATCTAAGGTCTTTCGGGGGCACACCGCGCCTAACTATGGCTACACCTTC.

This clone showed up just once. The chain employs TRBV19 and TRBJ1-1; the D gene is possibly TRBD1 (6 bases). Deletions cut 3 bases from V and 1 base from J, with 18 bases between. This CDR3 contains 17 residues. From germline, CDR1 is LNHDA and CDR2 SQIVND (reference sequence). The CDR3 spells CASSIQGTFRGNTEAFF. CDR3 DNA sequence: TGTGCCAGTAGTATCCAAGGGACATTTCGGGGGAACACTGAAGCTTTCTTT.

This chain joins TRBV10-2 and TRBJ1-5; the D is unclear. From germline, CDR1 is WSHSY and CDR2 SAAADI. V was clipped by 6 bases and J by 4 bases, with 22 bases between them. The CDR3 runs to 17 residues. As DNA, the CDR3 is TGCGCCAGCAGGTCGATGGAGGGATCGAGTTGGAATCAGCCCCAGCATTTT. Protein sequence: CASRSMEGSSWNQPQHF.

The V gene is TRBV2, the J gene TRBJ2-3; D might be TRBD2 (5 bases). The CDR3 is made up of 11 amino acids. Germline V gene sequence: CDR1 SNHLY, CDR2 FYNNEI. Trimming took 8 bases from V and 8 from J, leaving 11 bases between them. The CDR3 protein is CASLNRGTQYF. The CDR3 bases are TGTGCCAGCTTAAATCGGGGTACGCAGTATTTT.

V and J are TRBV7-8 and TRBJ1-1; tentative D call: TRBD1 (6 bases). The germline gives CDR1 SGHVS, CDR2 FQNEAQ. The CDR3 spans 13 residues. The V and J ends lost 5 bases and 5 bases respectively, with 12 bases between them. The CDR3 loop reads CASSVGGGTEAFF. Written as DNA, the CDR3 is TGTGCCAGCAGCGTGGGAGGGGGAACTGAAGCTTTCTTT.

The sample holds one count of this clone. The chain couples TRBV6-5 to TRBJ1-6, with TRBD1 identical over 7 bases. Trimming at V came to 8 bases and at J to 7 bases, leaving 8 bases not matched to a gene. CDR3 size: 14 residues. CDR1 and CDR2 (germline): MNHEY, SVGAGI. CDR3 amino acids: CASLRRGGNSPLHF. The CDR3 coding sequence is TGTGCCAGCCTGCGCAGGGGGGGAAATTCACCCCTCCACTTT.

In its sample, this clone was seen a few times. V gene TRBV28 combines with J gene TRBJ1-1; the D is unclear. With 5 bases removed from V and 7 bases from J, the gap between germline ends came to 17 bases. CDR1 MDHEN and CDR2 SYDVKM come from the germline V gene. This CDR3 has 14 residues. The CDR3 protein is CASSPRPRHYEAFF. CDR3 nucleotide sequence: TGTGCCAGCAGTCCACGTCCACGTCATTATGAAGCTTTCTTT.

The V gene is TRBV6-1, the J gene TRBJ2-2, with D perhaps TRBD1 or TRBD2 (5 bases each). CDR1 is MNHNS and CDR2 is SASEGT in the germline V gene. The CDR3 totals 15 residues. With 0 bases removed from V and 4 bases from J, the gap between germline ends came to 9 bases. The CDR3 spells CASSEASGGTGELFF. The CDR3 DNA reads TGTGCCAGCAGTGAAGCGTCTGGGGGCACCGGGGAGCTGTTTTTT.

The V call is TRBV5-1, the J call TRBJ1-5; D might be TRBD1 (5 bases). Germline assignment: CDR1 SGHRS and CDR2 YFSETQ. The ends were cut back, 0 bases at V and 4 bases at J, with 11 bases in the middle. The CDR3 is 15 residues long. The CDR3 sequence: CASSLEAGPNQPQHF. The DNA of the CDR3 is TGCGCCAGCAGCTTGGAGGCAGGGCCTAATCAGCCCCAGCATTTT. Filled out from reference TRBV5-1 and TRBJ1-5, the complete variable domain reads KAGVTQTPRYLIKTRGQQVTLSCSPISGHRSVSWYQQTPGQGLQFLFEYFSETQRNKGNFPGRFSGRQFSNSRSEMNVSTLELGDSALYLCASSLEAGPNQPQHFGDGTRLSIL.

The sample holds a few counts of this clone. This chain joins TRBV28 and TRBJ1-2; D gene uncertain. Trimming left V 5 bases short and J 5 bases short, with 15 bases between. Germline lookup yields CDR1 MDHEN and CDR2 SYDVKM. The CDR3 consists of 14 residues. The CDR3 nucleotides are TGTGCCAGCAGTCAAACTATTGGCTGGTATGGCTACACCTTC. Its protein is CASSQTIGWYGYTF.

V usage is TRBV3-1 (or the pseudogene TRBV3-2) and J usage is TRBJ2-2, with a weak D call TRBD2 (6 bases). This CDR3 has 18 residues. V was trimmed by 1 base and J by 5 bases, leaving 20 bases between them. The germline V gene has CDR1 LGHDT and CDR2 YNNKEL (reference sequence). The CDR3 DNA is TGTGCCAGCAGCCAAGTGGGTTGGGGACTGGAACGAACCGGGGAGCTGTTTTTT. As protein: CASSQVGWGLERTGELFF.

The genes are TRBV28 and TRBJ1-2; 9 positions match TRBD1. The CDR3 has 14 residues. J gave up 7 bases and V 8 bases, and 11 bases lay outside the gene matches. Germline assignment: CDR1 MDHEN and CDR2 SYDVKM. CDR3 in DNA: TGTGCCAGCGACTTTACAGGGGGCGTAGCTGGCTACACCTTC. Its translation: CASDFTGGVAGYTF.

This clone showed up just once. This rearrangement joins TRBV19 to TRBJ2-1, with 10 bases that match TRBD2. Germline loops: CDR1 LNHDA, CDR2 SQIVND (reference sequence). The CDR3 is made up of 16 amino acids. Trimming removed 5 bases from V and 5 bases from J; junction bases left unmatched: 9. CDR3 amino acids: CASSPSLAGAHNEQFF. The DNA for the CDR3 is TGTGCCAGTAGTCCCAGTCTAGCGGGGGCCCACAATGAGCAGTTCTTC.

This chain links TRBV29-1 with TRBJ2-7; 8 bases align to TRBD1. The germline V gene has CDR1 SQVTM and CDR2 ANQGSEA. The CDR3 spans 13 residues. Trimming cost V 6 bases and J 4 bases; bases outside gene matches: 8. For the CDR3, the DNA is TGCAGCGTGCCCGGGACAGGCCGATACGAGCAGTACTTC. Its translation is CSVPGTGRYEQYF.

V usage is TRBV10-1 and J usage is TRBJ2-3; 8 positions agree with TRBD2. The CDR3 is made up of 15 amino acids. Germline lookup yields CDR1 WNHNN and CDR2 SYGVQD (reference sequence). Trimming cost V 3 bases and J 1 base; bases outside gene matches: 3. The CDR3 DNA is TGCGCCAGCAGTGATTACGGGGGGGGCACAGATACGCAGTATTTT. Amino acid sequence: CASSDYGGGTDTQYF.

The chain employs TRBV9 and TRBJ1-6; D gene ambiguous. CDR3 length: 16 residues. CDR1 SGDLS and CDR2 YYNGEE come from the germline V gene. V was trimmed by 0 bases and J by 7 bases, leaving 14 bases between them. This CDR3 is CASSVEAIRPNSPLHF. CDR3 DNA: TGTGCCAGCAGCGTAGAGGCAATAAGGCCCAATTCACCCCTCCACTTT.

The chain uses TRBV6-6 and TRBJ1-1, with D possibly matching TRBD1 (5 bases). Germline values: CDR1 MNHNY, CDR2 SVGAGI (reference sequence). The CDR3 is 13 residues long. V shed 8 bases and J shed 0 bases, with 10 bases lying between them. The CDR3 DNA reads as TGTGCCAGCGGGGGGGGTATGAACACTGAAGCTTTCTTT. The encoded protein is CASGGGMNTEAFF.

This chain connects TRBV19 to TRBJ2-6, with a tentative D call TRBD1 (6 bases). Trimming shortened V by 5 bases and J by 2 bases, and 10 bases separated the two germline ends. Germline-derived CDR1 and CDR2 are LNHDA and SQIVND (reference sequence). The CDR3 contains 15 residues. For the CDR3, the DNA is TGTGCCAGTAGTGGAACAGGGCCTGGGGCCAACGTCCTGACTTTC. This codes for CASSGTGPGANVLTF.

There are a few counts of this clone. The rearrangement joins TRBV28 to TRBJ1-2; 7 bases match TRBD1. The J segment lost 6 bases and the V segment lost 5 bases, leaving 0 bases of the junction unmatched. The germline gives CDR1 MDHEN, CDR2 SYDVKM. CDR3 length equals 11 residues. In DNA form, the CDR3 reads TGTGCCAGCAGTGACAGGGATGGCTACACCTTC. It yields the protein CASSDRDGYTF.

This CDR3 is CASSTDRGTGELFF. In nucleotides, the CDR3 is TGTGCCAGCAGCACCGACAGGGGAACCGGGGAGCTGTTTTTT. This chain connects TRBV4-2 to TRBJ2-2, with 8 bases identical to TRBD1. Germline-derived CDR1 and CDR2 are LGHNA and YNFKEQ. This CDR3 is built from 14 residues. The junction had 4 bases not matched to a gene; V was cut back by 5 bases and J by 5 bases.

The chain is built from TRBV2 and TRBJ2-5, with 9 nucleotides matching TRBD2. The germline gives CDR1 SNHLY, CDR2 FYNNEI. The ends lost 2 bases at V and 5 bases at J; junction bases unmatched: 6. The CDR3 runs to 15 residues. The CDR3 is CASSERLAGSETQYF. DNA for the CDR3: TGTGCCAGCAGTGAAAGGCTAGCGGGGTCGGAGACCCAGTACTTC.

The chain has TRBV7-9 and TRBJ2-7; 8 nucleotides line up with TRBD1. V shed 5 bases and J 6 bases; nucleotides not matched to a gene: 12. Germline V CDR1 and CDR2: SEHNR, FQNEAQ (reference sequence). The CDR3 has 15 residues. The CDR3 DNA is TGTGCCAGCAGCCTAGGGACAGGCTTTGGGTCCGAGCAGTACTTC. This codes for CASSLGTGFGSEQYF.

Written as DNA, the CDR3 is TGTGCCTGGAGGGCCCCCCCGGGACAGGGGCCTGCAACTAATGAAAAACTGTTTTTT. Its protein product is CAWRAPPGQGPATNEKLFF. The chain joins TRBV30 to TRBJ1-4; 10 nucleotides match TRBD1. This CDR3 spans 19 amino acids. The trim removed 3 bases at V and 0 bases at J, leaving 13 bases unmatched. Germline-derived CDR1 and CDR2 are GTSNPN and SVGIG (reference sequence).

V and J are TRBV30 and TRBJ1-6; 11 bases map to TRBD1. From germline, CDR1 is GTSNPN and CDR2 SVGIG (reference sequence). The CDR3 is 15 residues long. J was trimmed by 6 bases and V by 4 bases; bases with no gene match: 5. Written as DNA, the CDR3 is TGTGCCTGGAAGCCCGGGACAGGGGGTAATTCACCCCTCCACTTT. Amino acids: CAWKPGTGGNSPLHF. The whole variable domain, filled in from reference TRBV30 and TRBJ1-6, reads SQTIHQWPATLVQPVGSPLSLECTVEGTSNPNLYWYRQAAGRGLQLLFYSVGIGQISSEVPQNLSASRPQDRQFILSSKKLLLSDSGFYLCAWKPGTGGNSPLHFGNGTRLTVT.

The chain is built from TRBV5-1 and TRBJ1-4; D remains unclear. The CDR3 contains 16 residues. Trimming stripped 0 bases from V and 3 bases from J, with 12 bases between. The germline V gene encodes CDR1 SGHRS and CDR2 YFSETQ. The CDR3 region has the DNA TGCGCCAGCAGCTTGGCCGAAGGGCCAGCTAATGAAAAACTGTTTTTT. This encodes CASSLAEGPANEKLFF. Combining the CDR3 with reference TRBV5-1 and TRBJ1-4 gives the whole variable domain KAGVTQTPRYLIKTRGQQVTLSCSPISGHRSVSWYQQTPGQGLQFLFEYFSETQRNKGNFPGRFSGRQFSNSRSEMNVSTLELGDSALYLCASSLAEGPANEKLFFGSGTQLSVL.

V is TRBV5-4 and J is TRBJ1-1; D not certain. V shed 0 bases and J shed 1 base, with 10 bases lying between them. This CDR3 spans 15 amino acids. Germline V gives CDR1 SGHNT, CDR2 YYREEE (reference sequence). The CDR3 spells CASSLVVQKNTEAFF. CDR3 coding DNA: TGTGCCAGCAGCTTGGTTGTACAGAAGAACACTGAAGCTTTCTTT.

The chain joins TRBV7-9 to TRBJ1-1, with TRBD1 matching over 9 bases. V lost 4 bases to trimming and J lost 0 bases; unmatched junction nucleotides: 9. This CDR3 is built from 17 residues. Germline CDR1 is SEHNR and CDR2 is FQNEAQ (reference sequence). The CDR3 loop reads CASSSLTGGPMNTEAFF. CDR3 nucleotide sequence: TGTGCCAGCAGCTCGTTGACAGGGGGGCCGATGAACACTGAAGCTTTCTTT.

The chain joins TRBV27 to TRBJ1-6; D might be TRBD1 (5 bases). Trimming cost V 3 bases and J 7 bases, with 7 bases left between them. In germline, CDR1 is MNHEY, CDR2 SMNVEV (reference sequence). The CDR3 is 13 amino acids. CDR3: CASSLGTNSPLHF. The CDR3 DNA reads TGTGCCAGCAGTTTGGGGACGAATTCACCCCTCCACTTT.